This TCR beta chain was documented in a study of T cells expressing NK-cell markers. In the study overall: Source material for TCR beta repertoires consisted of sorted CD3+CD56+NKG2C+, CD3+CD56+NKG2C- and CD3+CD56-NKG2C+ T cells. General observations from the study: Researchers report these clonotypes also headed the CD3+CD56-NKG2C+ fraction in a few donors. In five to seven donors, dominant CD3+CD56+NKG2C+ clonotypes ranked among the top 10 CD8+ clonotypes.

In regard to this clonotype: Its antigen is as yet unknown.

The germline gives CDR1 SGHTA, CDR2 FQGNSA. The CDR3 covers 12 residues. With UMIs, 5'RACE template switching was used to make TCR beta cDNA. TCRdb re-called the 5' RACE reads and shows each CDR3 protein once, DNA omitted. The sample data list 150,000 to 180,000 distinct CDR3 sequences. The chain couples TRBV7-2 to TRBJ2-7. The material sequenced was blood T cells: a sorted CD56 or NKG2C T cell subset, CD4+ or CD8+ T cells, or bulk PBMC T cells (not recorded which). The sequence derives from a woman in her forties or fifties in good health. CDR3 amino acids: CASSPVNYEQYF.